Listed below are T cell receptor beta chains from one sample, sequenced in a study of tumor-infiltrating lymphocytes in localized non-small cell lung cancer. Sequencing used immunoSEQ multiplex PCR; TCRdb keeps in-frame clones, though not all of them. The sample has about 6,600 clones, 74% seen once. Sequences were obtained from lung tumor tissue. The receptor set was obtained from a human donor with non-small cell lung cancer. Each CDR3 is given with its conserved first and last residue. The order of the fields is clone size, V gene, J gene, D gene, CDR3 protein, CDR3 DNA. D genes are given only for firm matches. Where a row states a size, it is once, few, many or the class of an expanded clone; other rows omit it.

clone size: .; V gene: TRBV6-1; J gene: TRBJ1-5; D gene: .; CDR3 protein: CASSEMAGYQPQHF; CDR3 DNA: TGTGCCAGCAGTGAAATGGCGGGCTATCAGCCCCAGCATTTT
clone size: .; V gene: TRBV7-3; J gene: TRBJ2-1; D gene: TRBD2; CDR3 protein: CASSLQLAGGQDEQFF; CDR3 DNA: TGTGCCAGCAGCTTACAGCTAGCGGGGGGGCAGGATGAGCAGTTCTTC
clone size: .; V gene: TRBV4-2; J gene: TRBJ2-5; D gene: .; CDR3 protein: CASSSRGQVEGETQYF; CDR3 DNA: TGTGCCAGCAGCTCAAGAGGACAGGTGGAGGGGGAGACCCAGTACTTC
clone size: few; V gene: TRBV5-1; J gene: TRBJ2-1; D gene: TRBD2; CDR3 protein: CASSLDGGAGNEQFF; CDR3 DNA: TGCGCCAGCAGCTTGGACGGGGGGGCTGGAAATGAGCAGTTCTTC
clone size: .; V gene: TRBV11-3; J gene: TRBJ2-3; D gene: .; CDR3 protein: CASSPGGQRGTNTQYF; CDR3 DNA: TGTGCCAGCAGCCCTGGGGGGCAGCGGGGCACGAATACGCAGTATTTT
clone size: few; V gene: TRBV28; J gene: TRBJ2-7; D gene: TRBD2; CDR3 protein: CASSPGTNSYEQYF; CDR3 DNA: TGTGCCAGCAGCCCCGGGACTAACTCCTACGAGCAGTACTTC
clone size: .; V gene: TRBV14; J gene: TRBJ2-7; D gene: .; CDR3 protein: CASSPGLEQYF; CDR3 DNA: TGTGCCAGCAGCCCCGGGCTTGAGCAGTACTTC
clone size: .; V gene: TRBV7-9; J gene: TRBJ2-3; D gene: .; CDR3 protein: CASSGGSTDTQYF; CDR3 DNA: TGTGCCAGCAGCGGCGGGAGCACAGATACGCAGTATTTT
clone size: .; V gene: TRBV29-1; J gene: TRBJ2-7; D gene: .; CDR3 protein: CSVEDLGTRRGLYEQYF; CDR3 DNA: TGCAGCGTTGAAGATCTGGGGACCAGGAGAGGTCTCTACGAGCAGTACTTC
clone size: .; V gene: TRBV9; J gene: TRBJ1-1; D gene: .; CDR3 protein: CASSQALMLTEAFF; CDR3 DNA: TGTGCCAGCTCGCAGGCGTTGATGCTTACTGAAGCTTTCTTT
clone size: .; V gene: TRBV5-1; J gene: TRBJ2-7; D gene: .; CDR3 protein: CASSLVVSPYEQYF; CDR3 DNA: TGCGCCAGCAGCCTGGTGGTCAGCCCGTACGAGCAGTACTTC
clone size: .; V gene: TRBV5-4; J gene: TRBJ1-1; D gene: TRBD1; CDR3 protein: CASSLGTGWSTEAFF; CDR3 DNA: TGTGCCAGCAGCTTGGGGACAGGTTGGAGCACTGAAGCTTTCTTT
clone size: few; V gene: TRBV4-2; J gene: TRBJ2-7; D gene: .; CDR3 protein: CASSRSAISYEQYF; CDR3 DNA: TGTGCCAGCAGCCGTTCAGCTATATCGTACGAGCAGTACTTC
clone size: .; V gene: TRBV5-1; J gene: TRBJ2-2; D gene: .; CDR3 protein: CASSLAANTGELFF; CDR3 DNA: TGCGCCAGCAGCTTGGCAGCGAACACCGGGGAGCTGTTTTTT
clone size: .; V gene: TRBV4-3; J gene: TRBJ1-6; D gene: .; CDR3 protein: CASSQGRTNSYNSPLHF; CDR3 DNA: TGCGCCAGCAGCCAGGGACGGACGAACTCCTATAATTCACCCCTCCACTTT
clone size: .; V gene: TRBV2; J gene: TRBJ1-2; D gene: .; CDR3 protein: CASSPEGVGGYTF; CDR3 DNA: TGTGCCAGCAGCCCGGAGGGGGTGGGTGGCTACACCTTC
clone size: .; V gene: TRBV2; J gene: TRBJ1-5; D gene: TRBD1; CDR3 protein: CASTIQGIDGAQHF; CDR3 DNA: TGTGCCAGCACTATACAGGGGATTGATGGGGCCCAGCATTTT
clone size: once; V gene: TRBV11-3; J gene: TRBJ2-1; D gene: TRBD2; CDR3 protein: CASSPQAGGPGEQFF; CDR3 DNA: TGTGCCAGCAGCCCACAAGCGGGGGGGCCTGGTGAGCAGTTCTTC
clone size: .; V gene: TRBV9; J gene: TRBJ2-7; D gene: TRBD2; CDR3 protein: CASSAGLAGVYEQYF; CDR3 DNA: TGTGCCAGCAGCGCGGGACTAGCTGGGGTCTACGAGCAGTACTTC
clone size: .; V gene: TRBV5-1; J gene: TRBJ1-4; D gene: .; CDR3 protein: CASSSAPVVGEKLFF; CDR3 DNA: TGCGCCAGCAGCTCCGCCCCTGTTGTTGGTGAAAAACTGTTTTTT
clone size: .; V gene: TRBV5-1; J gene: TRBJ2-5; D gene: TRBD2; CDR3 protein: CASSWEGFQETQYF; CDR3 DNA: TGCGCCAGCAGCTGGGAGGGTTTCCAAGAGACCCAGTACTTC
clone size: .; V gene: TRBV2; J gene: TRBJ1-4; D gene: TRBD1; CDR3 protein: CASSQQGAGNEKLFF; CDR3 DNA: TGTGCCAGCAGTCAACAGGGGGCCGGTAATGAAAAACTGTTTTTT
clone size: .; V gene: TRBV4-1; J gene: TRBJ2-5; D gene: .; CDR3 protein: CASSQEGGAVGETQYF; CDR3 DNA: TGCGCCAGCAGCCAAGAGGGGGGGGCCGTAGGGGAGACCCAGTACTTC
clone size: few; V gene: TRBV2; J gene: TRBJ1-5; D gene: TRBD1; CDR3 protein: CASSGQGVSNQPQHF; CDR3 DNA: TGTGCCAGCAGTGGACAGGGGGTTAGCAATCAGCCCCAGCATTTT
clone size: .; V gene: TRBV7-3; J gene: TRBJ2-2; D gene: TRBD2; CDR3 protein: CASSLTRPGTSGGANTGELFF; CDR3 DNA: TGTGCCAGCAGCTTAACCCGGCCCGGGACTAGCGGGGGAGCGAACACCGGGGAGCTGTTTTTT
clone size: .; V gene: TRBV6-5; J gene: TRBJ1-2; D gene: TRBD1; CDR3 protein: CASRAPTGGVGYTF; CDR3 DNA: TGTGCCAGCAGGGCGCCGACAGGGGGGGTGGGCTACACCTTC
clone size: .; V gene: TRBV5-1; J gene: TRBJ2-4; D gene: TRBD2; CDR3 protein: CASSSQGASGGAKNIQYF; CDR3 DNA: TGCGCCAGCAGCTCACAAGGAGCTAGCGGGGGGGCCAAAAACATTCAGTACTTC